This TCR beta chain was obtained from a study of CD8+CD57+ T cells in acquired aplastic anemia. Study-level background: Recorded DNA amounts for sorted CD4+ and CD8+ cells had an average of approximately 3 ug. Findings of the study overall: Twenty-nine sequences, all CD8+ CDR3, were shared between patients and controls.

All sequencing subjects had displayed CD8+CD57+ cell expansion on flow cytometry. Among the patients, all had severe acquired aplastic anemia. At blood sampling, none of the patients had yet received therapy. The V gene end was trimmed by 2 bases and the J gene end by 0 bases; junction bases not matched to a gene: 5. This CDR3 is built from 18 residues. Germline V lookup: CDR1 KGHSH, CDR2 LQKENI. CDR3 and TCR beta VDJ profiling relied on genomic DNA as the template. MiXCR, applied by TCRdb to the reads, yields one record per CDR3 protein. Among 150,000 to 200,000 distinct CDR3 sequences listed, less than 50% were seen once. As for this clonotype: Its matching antigen is unknown.

Source material: sorted CD4+, CD8+, or CD8+CD57+ T cells (not recorded which) from PBMCs. The chain recombines TRBV18 with TRBJ2-6; 9 positions match TRBD2. The receptor's source is a human donor with aplastic anemia. In nucleotides, the CDR3 is TGTGCCAGCTCACCAAGGAGCGGGGGGAGCTCTGGGGCCAACGTCCTGACTTTC. Translation gives CASSPRSGGSSGANVLTF.